This T cell receptor beta chain was captured in a study of cytomegalovirus exposure and HLA in healthy donors (TCRdb year 2017). Background on the whole study: According to an earlier analysis of 550 to 700 of the donors, roughly 180 million T cells yielded some 120 million unique TCR beta sequences and about 280 Gb of sequence data. HLA typing covered class I and class II loci at four-digit resolution. An early release that covered about 640 HLA-typed donors contained approximately 320 gigabases of sequencing data and 65 million to 100 million unique TCR sequences. Besides the first cohort of approximately 710 subjects, a separate validation cohort made up of 120 or so different subjects was used. The study was designed to test whether signatures of past pathogen exposure could be identified by cataloging public T cell receptors. The genetic ancestry cluster associated with self-reported Caucasian donors included 80% to 90% of the 300 to 400 genotyped donors. A later analysis re-examined previously published TCR beta repertoires from several hundred donors and added high-resolution HLA genotyping to investigate patterns of TCR occurrence. In the later analysis, no new phenotypic data were used to find candidate immune exposures; instead, reliance was placed on TCR beta sequences and their occurrence across donors. An earlier analysis of fewer than 700 of the donors applied high-throughput TCR beta sequencing to assess whether each TCR beta V gene segment acted as functional or pseudogenic. Typing coverage varied by locus: about 629-630 donors for A, B, C, DRB1 and DQB1; roughly 560 for DQA1; over 600 for DPA1; 450 to 480 for DPB1. Using immunosequencing, the study profiled T cell repertoires from fewer than 700 subjects and related those repertoires to cytomegalovirus serostatus. The study combined high-throughput TCR immunosequencing, statistical association of individual TCRs with disease status, and machine learning to predict cytomegalovirus infection status. Donor age, sex, ethnicity and CMV serostatus were collected together with the repertoire data. Across under 500 genotyped donors of the cohort, an average of approximately 220,000 unique TCR beta nucleotide sequences per donor were sequenced, and around 19% of those sequences were non-productive. A later genetic analysis took genome-wide SNP genotypes for about 55% of the 666 donors and used that subset as a discovery cohort. A handful of DR-DQ haplotypes were handled as single units for association and clustering because linkage in the cohort was strong. All discovery cohort repertoires had been generated using a single sequencing platform. Broader findings and caveats from the paper: CMV serostatus was the only immune exposure information available for the cohort. In vitro tests confirmed that a few of the cytomegalovirus-associated TCR beta chains recognize cytomegalovirus antigens. Correlated functional status among segregating V segments might be attributable to linkage disequilibrium, but an unknown experimental factor could not be ruled out. A cluster of highly shared sequence variants was judged likely to represent a technical artifact of the sequencing pipeline. Presence/absence analyses assumed roughly uniform sequencing depth across donors, an assumption that may not hold. A later genetic analysis reported fewer N-insertions in productive TCRs among donors in an Asian-associated ancestry cluster than the roughly 700-donor mean. A total of roughly 160 TCR beta chains were listed by the study as associated with cytomegalovirus. A further reported finding was that TCR beta sequences accurately predicted the HLA-A and HLA-B alleles for most subjects in the first cohort. An association between a missense DCLRE1C variant and V-gene and J-gene trimming of TCR beta chains was found in a later genetic analysis and replicated in an independent cohort. In a later analysis, HLA-associated TCR beta chains showed more clonal expansion and lower generation probabilities than non-associated chains that were equally common. Most TCR sequences were seen in very few donors, while some public TCRs were found in many individuals. According to a later analysis, most CMV-associated TCR beta chains appeared to be HLA-restricted, and the HLA associations seemed to be driven largely by CMV exposure. When HLA alleles, especially DR and DQ, strongly co-occurred, TCR associations were difficult to assign to individual alleles. Specific HLA alleles were associated with 15,000 to 20,000 TCR beta sequences at a false discovery rate of 0.05 in a later analysis. Because HLA typing was missing for some donors at each locus, association tests included only the typed subset. The authors suggested that the approach could potentially be generalized to other disease states and immunological phenotypes. In both the original and validation cohorts, the classifier was reported to diagnose cytomegalovirus status with high specificity and sensitivity. In an earlier analysis of some 500 of the donors, most TCR beta V segments appeared in productive rearrangements about 87% or about 30% of the time, broadly matching IMGT annotations. In this cohort, only TCR beta chains were sequenced, and detectable features were limited by the absence of alpha or paired-chain data. Approximately 18 rarely observed V segments, including chromosome 9 orphons, were excluded from the earlier analysis of some 590 of the donors because counts were too low. According to a later analysis, parvovirus B19, influenza, CMV and Epstein-Barr virus appeared linked to several top co-occurrence clusters. In a later analysis, TCR association rates were found to vary across HLA loci, with the most associated TCRs seen for DRB1 alleles and the fewest for HLA-C alleles. Some IMGT-functional V segments, including TRBV6-2 and TRBV6-3, could not be distinguished by the 87-base-pair reads and were therefore excluded.

Receptor libraries were prepared by the immunoSEQ multiplex PCR assay. The multiplex PCR relied on a mix of 60 forward primers for TCR Vbeta segments and 13 reverse primers for TCR Jbeta segments. The CDR3 region of rearranged TCR beta genes was amplified from genomic DNA with a multiplex PCR assay. Amplified TCR beta libraries were sequenced as 87-base-pair reads on the Illumina HiSeq System. Under the source paper's analysis protocol: In a later analysis, tens of millions of unique TCR beta chains were counted across the approximately 640 repertoires, and approximately 11 million of these chains were shared by at least two donors. A nearest-neighbor algorithm error-corrected the raw reads and collapsed the reads into unique sequences, merging closely related sequences to remove PCR and sequencing errors. Alignment of CDR3 sequences to IMGT reference sequences was used to assign V, D and J gene segments. For a sequence to be retained, at least a six-nucleotide match to both a V gene segment and a J gene segment was required. A rearrangement was called productive if the CDR3 had no stop codons and remained in frame with V and J, and every other rearrangement was called non-productive. Following IMGT convention, CDR3 was defined as the stretch from the second conserved V-encoded cysteine to the conserved J-encoded phenylalanine. Sequences without an unambiguous match to a single V gene segment were excluded from the earlier analysis of approximately 560 of the donors. An earlier analysis of 587 of the donors called V segments functional above 56.7% productive rearrangements and segregating when the between-donor standard deviation exceeded 5%. A statistical classification framework was developed to diagnose cytomegalovirus status using the catalog of TCR beta chain sequences. V and J gene assignment, in a later analysis, came from comparing TCR nucleotide sequences with IMGT/GENE-DB human TR gene sequences. Using the TCRdist pipeline, a later analysis assigned CDR3 sequences along with most-parsimonious VDJ recombination scenarios. In a later analysis, every TCR beta chain was defined by the combination of its CDR3 amino acid sequence and its V-gene family, and reads without a unique V-gene family were dropped. In a later analysis, 450 to 600 highly shared, low-generation-probability nucleotide sequences were removed to address suspected cross-contamination and a sequencing artifact. In a later analysis, a clonal expansion index for each public chain was calculated from normalized within-repertoire ranks of inferred template counts. A later analysis computed generation probabilities with a VDJ recombination model fitted to out-of-frame rearrangements, and checked the results against IGoR. Hypergeometric tests were used in a later analysis to score TCR-TCR, TCR-HLA and TCR-CMV co-occurrence, with a repertoire-size bias correction applied to the TCR pairs. A later analysis estimated false discovery rates by permuting HLA or CMV assignments 20 times. In a later analysis, co-occurring TCRs were grouped with DBSCAN, and TCRdist sequence similarity was added when clustering was performed within HLA-allele-positive subsets. Repertoires with fewer than 30,000 or more than 120,000 public chains, plus five repertoires with anomalous nucleotide sharing, were excluded from co-occurrence clustering. TCRdb re-hosts the immuneACCESS table, in-frame sequences only. Its copies lack some clones; in the studies checked, an unresolved V gene accounts for under half of them, and the cause for the rest is not known. Clonal size and the V and J genes are those of that table, whereas D and trimming came from the DNA. The sample table holds around 80,000 clones, of which approximately 62% were seen once. The ten biggest clones cover 4% to 5.5% of the sample.

The germline V gene yields SGHRS for CDR1 and YFSETQ for CDR2. Trimming leaves V shorter by 2 bases and J shorter by 3 bases, with the junction holding 4 bases beyond the gene matches. The CDR3, from cysteine to phenylalanine, totals 15 residues. Only the CDR3 portion is preserved as DNA: 45 bases, with reading frame beginning at the first base. As concerns this clone: No antigen is known for it. Qualities for individual bases were not recorded, and no much larger clone is one base off.

The cohort comprised fewer than 750 healthy bone marrow donors. Cohort members were all nominally healthy when sampled, although unrecorded immune exposures were likely present. The donor tested CMV seropositive, placing the donor among the 289 seropositive members of the cohort. Each donor provided a peripheral blood sample, and peripheral blood mononuclear cells were used for TCR beta sequencing. Genomic DNA extraction from the blood cell samples was performed with the Qiagen DNeasy Blood Extraction Kit. The source is a male donor in good health and CMV-seropositive. The chain was built from TRBV5-1 and TRBJ2-5; 10 central bases correspond to TRBD2. The sequenced material came from PBMCs. The DNA reads as follows: TGCGCCAGCAGCTTTGTAGCGGGGGGTGAAGAGACCCAGTACTTC. Its protein reads: CASSFVAGGEETQYF.